This T cell receptor beta chain was found in a study of Ad26.COV2.S vaccination and SARS-CoV-2 variants. About the study: This donor came from the COV1001 trial of Ad26.COV2.S. General study findings and limits: Vaccinated individuals (as opposed to placebo recipients) had higher spike-specific TCR breadth.

The method was immunoSEQ multiplex PCR; TCRdb's version includes in-frame clones alone and lacks a portion of them. Among 510,000 or so clones listed, 70% to 90% were seen once. Sample treatment: about 20 received Ad26.COV2.S at low or high dose, single or two shots; 5 received placebo; per-sample allocation not given. The samples date from day 63 after the first vaccine or placebo injection. SARS-CoV-2 spike from the Wuhan strain was encoded by the vaccine, an Ad26 vector. Details on this clone: What it recognizes is unknown.

CDR3 length: 16 residues. The V gene lost 0 bases and the J gene lost 2 bases, with 14 bases spanning the gap. From germline, CDR1 is SGHNT and CDR2 YYREEE (reference sequence). Sequencing used peripheral blood, obtained in a trial of Ad26.COV2.S vaccine versus placebo. The receptor was derived from a person between 18 and 65 years old who received the Ad26.COV2.S COVID-19 vaccine or a placebo. J is TRBJ1-1 and V is TRBV5-4; D perhaps matches TRBD1 (6 bases). CDR3 sequence (DNA): TGTGCCAGCAGCTTGGTTGGGGCAGGGGTAAACACTGAAGCTTTCTTT. Encoded protein: CASSLVGAGVNTEAFF.